The rows below give T cell receptor beta chains drawn from one sample of a study of CD8 T cells in Susac syndrome. TCRdb called the immunoSEQ multiplex PCR reads again in MiXCR, with one record for every CDR3 protein. The data hold around 190,000 distinct CDR3 sequences, with about 95% observed a single time. Sequencing used CD8+ T cells from PBMCs. Receptor source: a human donor with multiple sclerosis. The CDR3 runs from the conserved cysteine through the conserved F or W. Fields, in order: CDR3 DNA, CDR3 protein, D gene, clone size, J gene, V gene. A D gene is named only where the DNA matches it firmly. Not every row has a clone size; where given, it reads once, few, many or a size class.

TGTGCCAGCAGTTTTCCCACCGGGGAGCTGTTTTTT,CASSFPTGELFF,-,-,TRBJ2-2,TRBV27
TGTGCCAGCATCTCTGGGGCCTACGAGCAGTACTTC,CASISGAYEQYF,-,once,TRBJ2-7,TRBV2
TGTGCCAGCAGCCAAGGGTGGGAAGGGCAGTTCTTC,CASSQGWEGQFF,-,-,TRBJ2-1,TRBV3-1
TGTGCCACCAGCAGGGGCGGGTGGGGAGATACGCAGTATTTT,CATSRGGWGDTQYF,-,once,TRBJ2-3,TRBV15
TGTGCCAGCTCAGCTTTGGACGGCGGCTACACCTTC,CASSALDGGYTF,-,-,TRBJ1-2,TRBV18
TGCGCCAGCGCCACGGGACAGGTCCACGAGCAGTACTTC,CASATGQVHEQYF,TRBD1,-,TRBJ2-7,TRBV5-1
TGTGCCAGCAGTGGAGTCCGAGGGTACAATGAGCAGTTCTTC,CASSGVRGYNEQFF,-,-,TRBJ2-1,TRBV12-3/TRBV12-4
TGTGCCAGCAGCGGGACAGGAAGGTACGAGCAGTACTTC,CASSGTGRYEQYF,TRBD1,-,TRBJ2-7,TRBV7-9
TGCAGTGCTAGAGATTCGCTAGCGGGAGAGGTGAATGAGCAGTTCTTC,CSARDSLAGEVNEQFF,TRBD2,-,TRBJ2-1,TRBV20-1
TGCAGCGTAACGTATGGAAACACCATATATTTT,CSVTYGNTIYF,-,once,TRBJ1-3,TRBV29-1
TGTGCCAGCAGAGCAACCGGGACTCGCGGCGAGCAGTACTTC,CASRATGTRGEQYF,-,-,TRBJ2-7,TRBV25-1
TGTGCCAGCTCTCCCAGTTATGACGAGCAGTACTTC,CASSPSYDEQYF,-,-,TRBJ2-7,TRBV18
TGTGCCAGCAGCGTAGGTTCAGAGTACGAGCAGTACTTC,CASSVGSEYEQYF,-,-,TRBJ2-7,TRBV9
TGTGCCAGCAGTCTGGGGACTAGCCTCGTTCAGCGCAATGAGCAGTTCTTC,CASSLGTSLVQRNEQFF,TRBD2,-,TRBJ2-1,TRBV25-1
TGTGCCAGCAGCGTAGAGGCTAGCGTAGCAGATACGCAGTATTTT,CASSVEASVADTQYF,-,-,TRBJ2-3,TRBV9
TGCAGCGTCTTACAAACGACCTGGGACAGGGTAGGAGAGACCCAGTACTTC,CSVLQTTWDRVGETQYF,TRBD1,once,TRBJ2-5,TRBV29-1
TGTGCCAGCGGACCTCTGGCTAATGAAAAACTGTTTTTT,CASGPLANEKLFF,-,-,TRBJ1-4,TRBV6-6
TGTGCCAGTAGTAACTTACAGGGGTCGACAGATACGCAGTATTTT,CASSNLQGSTDTQYF,TRBD1,-,TRBJ2-3,TRBV19
TGTGCCAGCAGCTCCTCCGGCCCGAACACCGGGGAGCTGTTTTTT,CASSSSGPNTGELFF,-,once,TRBJ2-2,TRBV9
TGTGCCAGCAGGTTAGCGGGATACTACGAGCAGTACTTC,CASRLAGYYEQYF,TRBD2,-,TRBJ2-7,TRBV3-1
TGTGCCAGCAGCTCGGACCATCAGGGAAGATACGAGCAGTACTTC,CASSSDHQGRYEQYF,-,-,TRBJ2-7,TRBV7-9
TGTGCCAGCAGCCCACGGACTGTTACAGATACGCAGTATTTT,CASSPRTVTDTQYF,-,-,TRBJ2-3,TRBV9
TGTGCCAGCAGTTTACGGGACAGGGTTAACTATGGCTACACCTTC,CASSLRDRVNYGYTF,TRBD1,-,TRBJ1-2,TRBV12-3/TRBV12-4
TGCAGTGCTAGAGAGTGGGGACAGGCTGAAGCTTTCTTT,CSAREWGQAEAFF,TRBD1,-,TRBJ1-1,TRBV20-1
TGTGCCAGCAGCTCACAGGGGGCGTATGAGACCCAGTACTTC,CASSSQGAYETQYF,TRBD1,-,TRBJ2-5,TRBV6-5
TGCAGCGTTGGGGAGGGGGGCTATGGCTACACCTTC,CSVGEGGYGYTF,-,-,TRBJ1-2,TRBV29-1
TGTGCCAGCAGCGTAGAATCCGGGACAGTTGGCACCGGGGAGCTGTTTTTT,CASSVESGTVGTGELFF,TRBD1,-,TRBJ2-2,TRBV9
TGTGCTAGTGGTTTGTTCAACACTGAAGCTTTCTTT,CASGLFNTEAFF,-,once,TRBJ1-1,TRBV12-5
TGTGCCAGCAGCCAAGAAGGAGCGGGGAGCTCCTACAATGAGCAGTTCTTC,CASSQEGAGSSYNEQFF,TRBD2,-,TRBJ2-1,TRBV4-2
TGCGCCAGCAGCCTTTCCCGGACAGGGATCGACGAGCAGTACTTC,CASSLSRTGIDEQYF,TRBD1,-,TRBJ2-7,TRBV4-1
TGTGCCAGTTTGGGACAGGGGATGGACGAGCAGTACTTC,CASLGQGMDEQYF,TRBD1,-,TRBJ2-7,TRBV6-5
TGTGCCAGCAGTTTAGTGGCGGGAGGGAATTACGAGCAGTACTTC,CASSLVAGGNYEQYF,TRBD2,-,TRBJ2-7,TRBV27
TGTGCCAGCAGCCAAGACAGCTCCTACAATGAGCAGTTCTTC,CASSQDSSYNEQFF,-,-,TRBJ2-1,TRBV3-1
TGCAGTGCTAGCAGCGGAATGAACACTGAAGCTTTCTTT,CSASSGMNTEAFF,-,-,TRBJ1-1,TRBV20-1
TGTGCCAGTAGTCTACGGGACACAGATACGCAGTATTTT,CASSLRDTDTQYF,-,few,TRBJ2-3,TRBV19
TGTGCCAGCAACCAGCCGGCTAGGGGTGAGACCCAGTACTTC,CASNQPARGETQYF,-,-,TRBJ2-5,TRBV3-1
TGTGCCAGTAGTATCTATGGGGACACTGAAGCTTTCTTT,CASSIYGDTEAFF,-,once,TRBJ1-1,TRBV19